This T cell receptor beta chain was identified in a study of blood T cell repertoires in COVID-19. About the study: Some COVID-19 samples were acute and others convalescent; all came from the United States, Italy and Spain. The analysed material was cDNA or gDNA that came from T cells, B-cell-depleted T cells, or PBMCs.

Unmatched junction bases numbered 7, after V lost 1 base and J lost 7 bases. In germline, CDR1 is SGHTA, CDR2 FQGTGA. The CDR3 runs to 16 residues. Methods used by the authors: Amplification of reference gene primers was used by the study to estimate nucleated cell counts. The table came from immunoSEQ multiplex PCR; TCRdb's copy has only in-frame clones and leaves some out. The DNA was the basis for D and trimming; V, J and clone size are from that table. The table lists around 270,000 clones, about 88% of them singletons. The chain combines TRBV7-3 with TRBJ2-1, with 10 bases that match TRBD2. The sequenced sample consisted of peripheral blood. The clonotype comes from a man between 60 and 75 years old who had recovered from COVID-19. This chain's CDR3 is CASSLMASGGRNEQFF. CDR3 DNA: TGTGCCAGCAGCTTAATGGCTAGCGGGGGCCGGAATGAGCAGTTCTTC.